These T cell receptor beta chains were read from a single sample in a study of T cell changes during pregnancy in multiple sclerosis. Here immunoSEQ multiplex PCR was the method, and the copy in TCRdb shows in-frame clones only, minus some. This sample yields around 74,000 clones, of which about 85% are seen a single time; 3.3% belongs to the top ten. Sequencing was performed on peripheral blood, taken before pregnancy. The receptors shown here come from a female donor with multiple sclerosis, enrolled in a pregnancy study. CDR3s include the opening cysteine and the closing phenylalanine or tryptophan. The order of the fields is CDR3 DNA, CDR3 protein, D gene, J gene, V gene, clone size. A D gene is named only where the DNA matches it firmly. Some rows mark clone size as missing; the rest say once, few, many or name a class of expanded clone.

CDR3 DNA: TGTGCCAGCAGAGGGGGCCTGGACAATGAGCAGTTCTTC; CDR3 protein: CASRGGLDNEQFF; D gene: TRBD1; J gene: TRBJ2-1; V gene: TRBV7-3; clone size: NA
CDR3 DNA: TGCGCCAGCAGCCAGGAAGGACACCTCTATAATTCACCCCTCCACTTT; CDR3 protein: CASSQEGHLYNSPLHF; D gene: NA; J gene: TRBJ1-6; V gene: TRBV4-3; clone size: NA
CDR3 DNA: TGTGCCAGCAGCCCCGCCGGGATTCCCAATGAGCAGTTCTTC; CDR3 protein: CASSPAGIPNEQFF; D gene: NA; J gene: TRBJ2-1; V gene: TRBV9; clone size: NA
CDR3 DNA: TGTGCCAGTAGTGTTAGCGGGCGGTTCTCAGATACGCAGTATTTT; CDR3 protein: CASSVSGRFSDTQYF; D gene: TRBD2; J gene: TRBJ2-3; V gene: TRBV19; clone size: NA
CDR3 DNA: TGTGCCAGCAGCGCAGTCATCCAGCGGGAGGGCGGGGAGCTGTTTTTT; CDR3 protein: CASSAVIQREGGELFF; D gene: TRBD2; J gene: TRBJ2-2; V gene: TRBV7-6; clone size: NA
CDR3 DNA: TGTGCCAGCATCGGACATTTTAACTATGGCTACACCTTC; CDR3 protein: CASIGHFNYGYTF; D gene: NA; J gene: TRBJ1-2; V gene: TRBV6-5; clone size: NA
CDR3 DNA: TGTGCCAGCAGTGCGGACAGGGCGCGCACAGATACGCAGTATTTT; CDR3 protein: CASSADRARTDTQYF; D gene: TRBD1; J gene: TRBJ2-3; V gene: TRBV6-5; clone size: NA
CDR3 DNA: TGTGCCTGGAGCCATTTTACAGGGGGCTCGAACACCGGGGAGCTGTTTTTT; CDR3 protein: CAWSHFTGGSNTGELFF; D gene: TRBD1; J gene: TRBJ2-2; V gene: TRBV30; clone size: NA
CDR3 DNA: TGTGCCAGCAGTCCGCCCAGGACAGGGTATCAAGAGACCCAGTACTTC; CDR3 protein: CASSPPRTGYQETQYF; D gene: TRBD1; J gene: TRBJ2-5; V gene: TRBV7-2; clone size: NA
CDR3 DNA: TGTGCCATCAGTGAGAGAGGGTACGGCTACACCTTC; CDR3 protein: CAISERGYGYTF; D gene: NA; J gene: TRBJ1-2; V gene: TRBV10-3; clone size: NA
CDR3 DNA: TGTGCCAGCAGCTTATCAGGTATCCCCTACGAGCAGTACTTC; CDR3 protein: CASSLSGIPYEQYF; D gene: NA; J gene: TRBJ2-7; V gene: TRBV11-2; clone size: NA
CDR3 DNA: TGCGCCAGCAGCATACCAGGGACAGGGGGAACTGAAGCTTTCTTT; CDR3 protein: CASSIPGTGGTEAFF; D gene: TRBD1; J gene: TRBJ1-1; V gene: TRBV5-1; clone size: NA
CDR3 DNA: TGTGCCAGCAGCCCCGAAGGACAAGTCTATGGCTACACCTTC; CDR3 protein: CASSPEGQVYGYTF; D gene: NA; J gene: TRBJ1-2; V gene: TRBV7-3; clone size: NA
CDR3 DNA: TGTGCCAGCAGCCGACAGGGTTGGGGACCCCTCCACTTT; CDR3 protein: CASSRQGWGPLHF; D gene: TRBD1; J gene: TRBJ1-6; V gene: TRBV28; clone size: many
CDR3 DNA: TGTGCCAGCTCACCTCTCCCGCCAGGGATAGGTAGCAATCAGCCCCAGCATTTT; CDR3 protein: CASSPLPPGIGSNQPQHF; D gene: NA; J gene: TRBJ1-5; V gene: TRBV18; clone size: NA
CDR3 DNA: TGTGCCAGCAGCCCCCCAGTATGGGGAGGGAATCAGCCCCAGCATTTT; CDR3 protein: CASSPPVWGGNQPQHF; D gene: NA; J gene: TRBJ1-5; V gene: TRBV7-9; clone size: NA
CDR3 DNA: TGTGCCGGAGAAAGTATGGGGCAGTTCTTC; CDR3 protein: CAGESMGQFF; D gene: NA; J gene: TRBJ2-1; V gene: TRBV30; clone size: NA
CDR3 DNA: TGTGCCAGCAGTTCACTAGCGGGATTGGGAGAGACCCAGTACTTC; CDR3 protein: CASSSLAGLGETQYF; D gene: TRBD2; J gene: TRBJ2-5; V gene: TRBV6-5; clone size: NA
CDR3 DNA: TGTGCCAGCAGCTTCGGGCTGGGGCAAAGTGGCTACACCTTC; CDR3 protein: CASSFGLGQSGYTF; D gene: NA; J gene: TRBJ1-2; V gene: TRBV7-8; clone size: NA
CDR3 DNA: TGTGCCAGCTCACCACCCCAGGAGGCGCGAGAGCAGTTCTTC; CDR3 protein: CASSPPQEAREQFF; D gene: NA; J gene: TRBJ2-1; V gene: TRBV18; clone size: once
CDR3 DNA: TGTGCCAGCAGTGACCCCATCCCTTATATAGCGGGAGATGTGAATGAGCAGTTCTTC; CDR3 protein: CASSDPIPYIAGDVNEQFF; D gene: TRBD2; J gene: TRBJ2-1; V gene: TRBV6-1; clone size: NA
CDR3 DNA: TGTGCCAGCAGCGTGGGGGGGACCCAGTACTTC; CDR3 protein: CASSVGGTQYF; D gene: NA; J gene: TRBJ2-5; V gene: TRBV11-1; clone size: NA
CDR3 DNA: TGTGCCAGCAGCTTAGCCCGTTACAGGGGGCTTAGGATGGCTACCACCTTC; CDR3 protein: CASSLARYRGLRMATTF; D gene: TRBD1; J gene: TRBJ1-2; V gene: TRBV11-2; clone size: NA
CDR3 DNA: TGTGCCAGCAGCTCTTCACCGGGACTAGCTCATCACGAGCAGTACTTC; CDR3 protein: CASSSSPGLAHHEQYF; D gene: TRBD2; J gene: TRBJ2-7; V gene: TRBV7-8; clone size: NA
CDR3 DNA: TGTGCCAGCAGCAAAACTACCCCCAGCTCCTACGAGCAGTACTTC; CDR3 protein: CASSKTTPSSYEQYF; D gene: NA; J gene: TRBJ2-7; V gene: TRBV21-1; clone size: NA
CDR3 DNA: TGTGCCAGCAGCATAGGGACAGGGGGCAATCAGCCCCAGCATTTT; CDR3 protein: CASSIGTGGNQPQHF; D gene: TRBD1; J gene: TRBJ1-5; V gene: TRBV7-9; clone size: NA
CDR3 DNA: TGTGCCAGCAGCTTGGGACAGGGGTGGGACAATGAGCAGTTCTTC; CDR3 protein: CASSLGQGWDNEQFF; D gene: TRBD1; J gene: TRBJ2-1; V gene: TRBV5-6; clone size: NA
CDR3 DNA: TGTGCCAGCAGTTACTCCCCAAGCCCCACAGATACGCAGTATTTT; CDR3 protein: CASSYSPSPTDTQYF; D gene: NA; J gene: TRBJ2-3; V gene: TRBV6-5; clone size: NA
CDR3 DNA: TGTGCCAGCAGACCGACAGGGAGCAGTGGCTACACCTTC; CDR3 protein: CASRPTGSSGYTF; D gene: TRBD1; J gene: TRBJ1-2; V gene: TRBV7-9; clone size: NA
CDR3 DNA: TGCGCCAGCAGCCAAGAAGCTAGCGGGGGGCGCAATGAGCAGTTCTTC; CDR3 protein: CASSQEASGGRNEQFF; D gene: TRBD2; J gene: TRBJ2-1; V gene: TRBV4-3; clone size: NA
CDR3 DNA: TGTGCCAGCAGCTTGGGGGGGGGCCTTGCCTCTGGAAACACCATATATTTT; CDR3 protein: CASSLGGGLASGNTIYF; D gene: NA; J gene: TRBJ1-3; V gene: TRBV5-4; clone size: NA
CDR3 DNA: TGTGCCAGCAGCTTGGACAGGGGGGTGGATATCACTGAAGCTTTCTTT; CDR3 protein: CASSLDRGVDITEAFF; D gene: TRBD1; J gene: TRBJ1-1; V gene: TRBV5-5; clone size: NA
CDR3 DNA: TGTGCCAGCAGCAAGGGACAGGCGATACCAGATACGCAGTATTTT; CDR3 protein: CASSKGQAIPDTQYF; D gene: TRBD1; J gene: TRBJ2-3; V gene: TRBV6-5; clone size: many
CDR3 DNA: TGTGCCAGCAGCTCAAATCAACCTACAGGGCCTCGGGCCGGCTACACCTTC; CDR3 protein: CASSSNQPTGPRAGYTF; D gene: NA; J gene: TRBJ1-2; V gene: TRBV13; clone size: NA
CDR3 DNA: TGTGCCAGCAGCTTAGGGGGAGATAGAAGAAATGAGCAGTTCTTC; CDR3 protein: CASSLGGDRRNEQFF; D gene: NA; J gene: TRBJ2-1; V gene: TRBV5-5; clone size: NA
CDR3 DNA: TGTGCCAGCAGTTACAATGTAAATCAGCCCCAGCATTTT; CDR3 protein: CASSYNVNQPQHF; D gene: NA; J gene: TRBJ1-5; V gene: TRBV6-5; clone size: few
CDR3 DNA: TGCGCCAGCAGTAGGCAGGCTCAGGAGACCCAGTACTTC; CDR3 protein: CASSRQAQETQYF; D gene: NA; J gene: TRBJ2-5; V gene: TRBV10-1; clone size: NA
CDR3 DNA: TGTGCCAGCAGCGATTTCCCCGCGCCGATTAACACTGAAGCTTTCTTT; CDR3 protein: CASSDFPAPINTEAFF; D gene: NA; J gene: TRBJ1-1; V gene: TRBV9; clone size: NA
CDR3 DNA: TGTGCCTGGAGCTCCGGGACAGGGGGCTACGAGCAGTACTTC; CDR3 protein: CAWSSGTGGYEQYF; D gene: TRBD1; J gene: TRBJ2-7; V gene: TRBV30; clone size: NA
CDR3 DNA: TGTGCCAGCAGTTTATCCCCAGGGCCCGGGGAGCTGTTTTTT; CDR3 protein: CASSLSPGPGELFF; D gene: NA; J gene: TRBJ2-2; V gene: TRBV27; clone size: NA
CDR3 DNA: TGTGCCATCAGTGAGTCGGCGGGACTAGGGTCACGTCTCACCGGGGAGCTGTTTTTT; CDR3 protein: CAISESAGLGSRLTGELFF; D gene: TRBD2; J gene: TRBJ2-2; V gene: TRBV10-3; clone size: NA
CDR3 DNA: TGTGCCAGTAGTACTAAACAGCAACCCTATGGCTACACCTTC; CDR3 protein: CASSTKQQPYGYTF; D gene: NA; J gene: TRBJ1-2; V gene: TRBV19; clone size: NA
CDR3 DNA: TGCGCCAGCAGCCCTCAAGGGGACACTGAAGCTTTCTTT; CDR3 protein: CASSPQGDTEAFF; D gene: NA; J gene: TRBJ1-1; V gene: TRBV5-1; clone size: NA
CDR3 DNA: TGTGCCAGCAGTTTAAGAGGGGGCCTGGGAACTGAAGCTTTCTTT; CDR3 protein: CASSLRGGLGTEAFF; D gene: TRBD1; J gene: TRBJ1-1; V gene: TRBV27; clone size: NA
CDR3 DNA: TGTGCCAGCAGTGAAAACACAGGGACTGGCTACACCTTC; CDR3 protein: CASSENTGTGYTF; D gene: NA; J gene: TRBJ1-2; V gene: TRBV25-1; clone size: few
CDR3 DNA: TGTGCCAGCAGCTTAGACAGGGACGTTACTGAAGCTTTCTTT; CDR3 protein: CASSLDRDVTEAFF; D gene: NA; J gene: TRBJ1-1; V gene: TRBV7-9; clone size: NA
CDR3 DNA: TGTGCCAGTAGTAACGGTCAGGGCATTCAGTACTTC; CDR3 protein: CASSNGQGIQYF; D gene: NA; J gene: TRBJ2-4; V gene: TRBV19; clone size: NA
CDR3 DNA: TGTGCCAGCACCCCCGGGGGAACTAACTATGGCTACACCTTC; CDR3 protein: CASTPGGTNYGYTF; D gene: NA; J gene: TRBJ1-2; V gene: TRBV2; clone size: NA
CDR3 DNA: TGTGCCAGCAGCCGCGACAGTCGTCAGCCCCAGCATTTT; CDR3 protein: CASSRDSRQPQHF; D gene: NA; J gene: TRBJ1-5; V gene: TRBV6-6; clone size: NA
CDR3 DNA: TGTGCCAGTGAGGGCAGGCTTAACTATGGCTACACCTTC; CDR3 protein: CASEGRLNYGYTF; D gene: NA; J gene: TRBJ1-2; V gene: TRBV9; clone size: NA
CDR3 DNA: TGTGCCAGCAGAGAGAGATATTACGAGCAGTACTTC; CDR3 protein: CASRERYYEQYF; D gene: NA; J gene: TRBJ2-7; V gene: TRBV6-1; clone size: NA
CDR3 DNA: TGTGCCAGCAGCTTATGGGTCGATAGCCCAGATACGCAGTATTTT; CDR3 protein: CASSLWVDSPDTQYF; D gene: NA; J gene: TRBJ2-3; V gene: TRBV7-8; clone size: NA
CDR3 DNA: TGTGCCAGAAGCTTGGCGACAGGGGGCTGGCAAGAGACCCAGTACTTC; CDR3 protein: CARSLATGGWQETQYF; D gene: TRBD1; J gene: TRBJ2-5; V gene: TRBV5-3; clone size: NA
CDR3 DNA: TGCAGCGGGATACTAGCGGACAGCTCCTACGAGCAGTACTTC; CDR3 protein: CSGILADSSYEQYF; D gene: TRBD2; J gene: TRBJ2-7; V gene: TRBV29-1; clone size: NA
CDR3 DNA: TGCGCCAGCAGCTTGGTACAGGGCCATTATGGCTACACCTTC; CDR3 protein: CASSLVQGHYGYTF; D gene: NA; J gene: TRBJ1-2; V gene: TRBV5-1; clone size: NA